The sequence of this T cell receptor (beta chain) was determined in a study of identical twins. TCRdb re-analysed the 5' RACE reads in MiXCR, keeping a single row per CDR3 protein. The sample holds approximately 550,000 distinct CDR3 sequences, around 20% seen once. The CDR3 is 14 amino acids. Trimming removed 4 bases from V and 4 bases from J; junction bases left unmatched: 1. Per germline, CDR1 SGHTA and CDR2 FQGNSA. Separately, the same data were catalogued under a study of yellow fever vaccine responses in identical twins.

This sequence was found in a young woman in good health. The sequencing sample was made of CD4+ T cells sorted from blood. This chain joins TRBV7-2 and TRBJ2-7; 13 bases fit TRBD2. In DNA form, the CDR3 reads TGTGCCAGCAGCTGGGGACTAGCGGGATACGAGCAGTACTTC. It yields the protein CASSWGLAGYEQYF.